This is a list of T cell receptor beta chains from one sample in a study of Ad26.COV2.S vaccination and SARS-CoV-2 variants. Here immunoSEQ multiplex PCR was the method, and the copy in TCRdb shows in-frame clones only, minus some. The table has around 86,000 clones, roughly 84% seen once. The sample was peripheral blood, taken after recovery from COVID-19. All receptors derive from a human donor who had recovered from COVID-19. CDR3s leave out the opening cysteine and the closing phenylalanine or tryptophan. The order of the fields is V gene, D gene, J gene, CDR3 length, CDR3 protein. D genes are given only for firm matches.

>TRBV5-4|NA|TRBJ2-7|12
ASSFRGSSYEQY
>TRBV3-1/TRBV3-2|NA|TRBJ2-2|11
ASRGTGTGELF
>TRBV4-2|NA|TRBJ2-7|11
ASSQDRAREQY
>TRBV21-1|NA|TRBJ2-7|15
ASSKTRGGGAPHEQY
>TRBV15|NA|TRBJ2-1|11
ATSRDRETGQF
>TRBV9|NA|TRBJ1-5|12
ASSVAGVGQPQH
>TRBV20-1|NA|TRBJ1-5|12
SASIRAQNQPQH
>TRBV2|NA|TRBJ2-4|14
ASTGGPGGGKNIQY
>TRBV6-1|NA|TRBJ1-2|12
ASSDLGTNYGYT
>TRBV20-1|NA|TRBJ1-1|9
RVGGGTEAF
>TRBV28|NA|TRBJ1-2|13
ASSTGGVAVDGYT
>TRBV7-9|NA|TRBJ2-1|13
ASIISGFAYNEQF
>TRBV24-1|TRBD2|TRBJ2-1|16
ATSALIPREGRGDEQF
>TRBV20-1|NA|TRBJ2-7|9
SASLGVEQY
>TRBV29-1|NA|TRBJ2-1|13
SVESVRETSNEQF
>TRBV12-5|NA|TRBJ2-1|12
ASVRTGRLDEQF